Listed below are T cell receptor beta chains from one sample, sequenced in a study of a mutant IDH1 vaccine in newly diagnosed glioma. Measured with immunoSEQ multiplex PCR; TCRdb has only the in-frame clones, and not every one. This sample carries nearly 70,000 clones, 60% to 85% of them seen once, and the ten largest clones take 7.5% to 9%. The material was PBMCs, obtained from a glioma patient treated with radiotherapy, temozolomide or both. Receptors originate from a man in his forties or fifties with glioma. Each CDR3 is given with its conserved first and last residue. Fields, in order: V gene, D gene, clone size, CDR3 length, J gene, CDR3 DNA, CDR3 protein. A D gene is named only where the DNA matches it firmly. Clone size is given for some rows only: seen once, a few or many times, or a class if the clone is expanded.

V gene: TRBV27
D gene: TRBD1
clone size: once
CDR3 length: 14
J gene: TRBJ1-3
CDR3 DNA: TGTGCCAGCAGTATGGACAGGGGCAGAAACACCATATATTTT
CDR3 protein: CASSMDRGRNTIYF

V gene: TRBV14
D gene: .
clone size: .
CDR3 length: 13
J gene: TRBJ2-3
CDR3 DNA: TGTGCCAGCCGCGGGACAGGCACAGATACGCAGTATTTT
CDR3 protein: CASRGTGTDTQYF

V gene: TRBV6-5
D gene: .
clone size: .
CDR3 length: 15
J gene: TRBJ2-7
CDR3 DNA: TGTGCCAGCAGTTACAGAGGCGAAAGCTCCTACGAGCAGTACTTC
CDR3 protein: CASSYRGESSYEQYF

V gene: TRBV6-6
D gene: TRBD2
clone size: .
CDR3 length: 15
J gene: TRBJ2-3
CDR3 DNA: TGTGCCAGCAGTTACAGGGCGGGGGGCACAGATACGCAGTATTTT
CDR3 protein: CASSYRAGGTDTQYF

V gene: TRBV27
D gene: .
clone size: .
CDR3 length: 16
J gene: TRBJ2-7
CDR3 DNA: TGTGCCAGCAGTTTCTGGATAGGTACTGGGCTCCACGAGCAGTACTTC
CDR3 protein: CASSFWIGTGLHEQYF

V gene: TRBV9
D gene: .
clone size: .
CDR3 length: 15
J gene: TRBJ2-5
CDR3 DNA: TGTGCCAGCAGCGTAGCGACTAGTGGGCGGGAGACCCAGTACTTC
CDR3 protein: CASSVATSGRETQYF

V gene: TRBV30
D gene: .
clone size: .
CDR3 length: 12
J gene: TRBJ1-1
CDR3 DNA: TGTGCCTGGAGTCCTTTGGGCACTGAAGCTTTCTTT
CDR3 protein: CAWSPLGTEAFF

V gene: TRBV7-3
D gene: .
clone size: few
CDR3 length: 13
J gene: TRBJ1-1
CDR3 DNA: TGTGCCAGCAGCTCCCTTTCGGGCACTGAAGCTTTCTTT
CDR3 protein: CASSSLSGTEAFF

V gene: TRBV7-9
D gene: .
clone size: .
CDR3 length: 14
J gene: TRBJ1-2
CDR3 DNA: TGTGCCAGCAGCCCAACCTTGACAGGAACGGGCTACACCTTC
CDR3 protein: CASSPTLTGTGYTF

V gene: TRBV19
D gene: .
clone size: .
CDR3 length: 14
J gene: TRBJ1-5
CDR3 DNA: TGTGCCAGTAGTAACGGTTATAGCAATCAGCCCCAGCATTTT
CDR3 protein: CASSNGYSNQPQHF

V gene: TRBV7-2
D gene: .
clone size: .
CDR3 length: 11
J gene: TRBJ2-7
CDR3 DNA: TGTGCCAGCAGCCGTGGTCTTGGAACGTACTTC
CDR3 protein: CASSRGLGTYF

V gene: TRBV6-6
D gene: TRBD1
clone size: few
CDR3 length: 15
J gene: TRBJ2-7
CDR3 DNA: TGTGCCAGCAGTTCACGGGACAGGGGGAAAGTCGAGCAGTACTTC
CDR3 protein: CASSSRDRGKVEQYF

V gene: TRBV6-6
D gene: .
clone size: .
CDR3 length: 12
J gene: TRBJ1-2
CDR3 DNA: TGTGCCAGCAGCCCGGGGGGTGGTGGCTACACCTTC
CDR3 protein: CASSPGGGGYTF

V gene: TRBV11-1
D gene: .
clone size: many
CDR3 length: 11
J gene: TRBJ2-1
CDR3 DNA: TGTGCCAGCAGCCTCGGGACCGAGCAGTTCTTC
CDR3 protein: CASSLGTEQFF

V gene: TRBV30
D gene: TRBD1
clone size: .
CDR3 length: 13
J gene: TRBJ1-2
CDR3 DNA: TGTGCCTGGAATCGGGACAGACCCTATGGCTACACCTTC
CDR3 protein: CAWNRDRPYGYTF

V gene: TRBV19
D gene: TRBD1
clone size: .
CDR3 length: 14
J gene: TRBJ2-3
CDR3 DNA: TGTGCCAGTAGGGACAGGGGGCGCGCAGATACGCAGTATTTT
CDR3 protein: CASRDRGRADTQYF

V gene: TRBV15
D gene: TRBD2
clone size: .
CDR3 length: 15
J gene: TRBJ2-2
CDR3 DNA: TGTGCCACCAGCATCGGGGGGGCAAACACCGGGGAGCTGTTTTTT
CDR3 protein: CATSIGGANTGELFF

V gene: TRBV19
D gene: TRBD1
clone size: few
CDR3 length: 18
J gene: TRBJ2-6
CDR3 DNA: TGTGCCAGTAGTATCGGGACAGGGGTAGTCGCTGGTGCCAACGTCCTGACTTTC
CDR3 protein: CASSIGTGVVAGANVLTF

V gene: TRBV9
D gene: .
clone size: .
CDR3 length: 13
J gene: TRBJ2-7
CDR3 DNA: TGTGCCAGCAGCGCGCTGCTTTGGGGCGAGCAGTACTTC
CDR3 protein: CASSALLWGEQYF

V gene: TRBV2
D gene: TRBD1
clone size: .
CDR3 length: 14
J gene: TRBJ1-1
CDR3 DNA: TGTGCCAGCAGGGACAGGGTGGGGAACACTGAAGCTTTCTTT
CDR3 protein: CASRDRVGNTEAFF

V gene: TRBV6-6
D gene: .
clone size: once
CDR3 length: 15
J gene: TRBJ1-4
CDR3 DNA: TGTGCCAGCAGTTTGACCGTCGCAACTAATGAAAAACTGTTTTTT
CDR3 protein: CASSLTVATNEKLFF

V gene: TRBV2
D gene: TRBD2
clone size: .
CDR3 length: 14
J gene: TRBJ2-3
CDR3 DNA: TGTGCCACCCCGATAGCGGGGAGGATAGATACGCAGTATTTT
CDR3 protein: CATPIAGRIDTQYF

V gene: TRBV5-4
D gene: .
clone size: few
CDR3 length: 14
J gene: TRBJ1-4
CDR3 DNA: TGTGCCATCTCAGCCCAGGGGACTAATGAAAAACTGTTTTTT
CDR3 protein: CAISAQGTNEKLFF

V gene: TRBV19
D gene: .
clone size: .
CDR3 length: 14
J gene: TRBJ1-1
CDR3 DNA: TGTGCCAGTTTCCGCGGGGTCGTGAACACTGAAGCTTTCTTT
CDR3 protein: CASFRGVVNTEAFF

V gene: TRBV7-9
D gene: .
clone size: .
CDR3 length: 15
J gene: TRBJ2-5
CDR3 DNA: TGTGCCAGCAGCTCGCGCCTAGGGTCGGCAGAGACCCAGTACTTC
CDR3 protein: CASSSRLGSAETQYF

V gene: TRBV6-5
D gene: .
clone size: .
CDR3 length: 13
J gene: TRBJ2-5
CDR3 DNA: TGTGCCAGCAGGGATCCGGGGAGGGAGACCCAGTACTTC
CDR3 protein: CASRDPGRETQYF

V gene: TRBV9
D gene: TRBD2
clone size: .
CDR3 length: 14
J gene: TRBJ2-1
CDR3 DNA: TGTGCCAGCAGTCTGACTAGCGGATACAATGAGCAGTTCTTC
CDR3 protein: CASSLTSGYNEQFF

V gene: TRBV7-8
D gene: .
clone size: .
CDR3 length: 14
J gene: TRBJ1-1
CDR3 DNA: TGTGCCAGCAGCTTGAACCGGGACACCGGCCAGGCTTTCTTT
CDR3 protein: CASSLNRDTGQAFF

V gene: TRBV7-8
D gene: .
clone size: .
CDR3 length: 15
J gene: TRBJ1-5
CDR3 DNA: TGTGCCAGCAGGGCCGGGGGGACCAGCAATCAGCCCCAGCATTTT
CDR3 protein: CASRAGGTSNQPQHF

V gene: TRBV9
D gene: TRBD2
clone size: .
CDR3 length: 15
J gene: TRBJ2-3
CDR3 DNA: TGTGCCAGCGGACGACTAGCGGGGAATGGGGATACGCAGTATTTT
CDR3 protein: CASGRLAGNGDTQYF

V gene: TRBV18
D gene: .
clone size: .
CDR3 length: 11
J gene: TRBJ2-4
CDR3 DNA: TGTGCCAGCTCACCACGGGACATTCAGTACTTC
CDR3 protein: CASSPRDIQYF

V gene: TRBV4-1
D gene: TRBD2
clone size: few
CDR3 length: 16
J gene: TRBJ2-7
CDR3 DNA: TGCGCCAGCAGCCACCTAGGCAGCGGGGGCTCCTACGAGCAGTACTTC
CDR3 protein: CASSHLGSGGSYEQYF

V gene: TRBV4-1
D gene: .
clone size: .
CDR3 length: 15
J gene: TRBJ2-7
CDR3 DNA: TGCGCCAGCAGCCAAGGAGGCAGGGACCCCTACGAGCAGTACTTC
CDR3 protein: CASSQGGRDPYEQYF

V gene: TRBV6-1
D gene: TRBD2
clone size: .
CDR3 length: 17
J gene: TRBJ2-3
CDR3 DNA: TGTGCCAGCAGTGAAGGGGGACTAGCGGGGGGAGCAGATACGCAGTATTTT
CDR3 protein: CASSEGGLAGGADTQYF

V gene: TRBV5-4
D gene: .
clone size: .
CDR3 length: 16
J gene: TRBJ2-5
CDR3 DNA: TGTGCCAGCAGCTTGGAGGCAGGGGTATTAGGAGAGACCCAGTACTTC
CDR3 protein: CASSLEAGVLGETQYF

V gene: TRBV18
D gene: .
clone size: once
CDR3 length: 16
J gene: TRBJ1-3
CDR3 DNA: TGTGCCAGCTCACCAATGCCCGGGACCGTTGGAAACACCATATATTTT
CDR3 protein: CASSPMPGTVGNTIYF

V gene: TRBV19
D gene: .
clone size: .
CDR3 length: 14
J gene: TRBJ2-2
CDR3 DNA: TGTGCCAGTAGTATTTCAGGGACGGCCGGGGAGCTGTTTTTT
CDR3 protein: CASSISGTAGELFF